One and the same sample provided the 9 T cell receptor beta chains below, sequenced in a study of response to subunit inactivated influenza vaccine. TCRdb called the RT-PCR reads again in MiXCR, with one record for every CDR3 protein. The data hold about 700,000 distinct CDR3 sequences, with roughly 14% observed a single time. The sequenced sample was PBMCs from blood, obtained 14 to 15 days before vaccination. These receptor sequences come from a man aged 45-65 years who received an inactivated influenza vaccine.

This clonotype showed up just a few times. This rearrangement joins TRBV5-1 to TRBJ2-7; TRBD1 aligns across 7 bases. The V segment lost 4 bases and the J segment 0 bases; nucleotides outside the gene matches: 7. CDR1 is SGHRS and CDR2 is YFSETQ in the germline V gene. The CDR3 runs 15 residues. The DNA of the CDR3 is TGCGCCAGCAGCAGGGACAGCGCCAGCTCCTACGAGCAGTACTTC. The encoded protein is CASSRDSASSYEQYF.

This chain joins TRBV4-1 and TRBJ2-7; 9 positions match TRBD2. V gave up 4 bases and J gave up 3 bases; unmatched junction bases: 16. Germline values: CDR1 MGHRA, CDR2 YSYEKL. The CDR3 sequence is 18 residues long. CDR3 nucleotides: TGCGCCAGCAGCCGCCAACGGGGCGGGGGGGCCTACGGCTACGAGCAGTACTTC. As protein: CASSRQRGGGAYGYEQYF.

There are a few counts of this clonotype. The CDR3 loop reads CASSLEGGTAKQFF. The CDR3 DNA follows: TGTGCCAGCAGCTTAGAGGGCGGGACCGCTAAGCAGTTCTTC. The chain couples TRBV7-8 to TRBJ2-1; tentative D call: TRBD2 (6 bases). Germline V lookup: CDR1 SGHVS, CDR2 FQNEAQ. V was clipped by 1 base and J by 11 bases, with 15 bases between them. The CDR3 spans 14 residues.

The chain combines TRBV28 with TRBJ1-5; D is undetermined. Germline CDR1 and CDR2: MDHEN and SYDVKM. This CDR3 has 14 amino acids. V lost 6 bases and J lost 7, with 16 bases in between. CDR3 in amino acids: CASSPPVGVQPQHF. The DNA for the CDR3 is TGTGCCAGCAGCCCCCCTGTAGGTGTACAGCCCCAGCATTTT. The entire variable domain, with the rest obtained from reference TRBV28 and TRBJ1-5, is as follows: DVKVTQSSRYLVKRTGEKVFLECVQDMDHENMFWYRQDPGLGLRLIYFSYDVKMKEKGDIPEGYSVSREKKERFSLILESASTNQTSMYLCASSPPVGVQPQHFGDGTRLSIL.

This clonotype was detected ten times or more. The chain is built from TRBV7-9 and TRBJ2-7; 13 nucleotides match TRBD2. The germline gives CDR1 SEHNR, CDR2 FQNEAQ (reference sequence). V shed 5 bases, J shed 4 bases, and the junction held 11 bases outside the gene matches. CDR3 size: 17 residues. DNA of the CDR3: TGTGCCAGCAGCCCTAATAGACCGGGACTAGCGGGATACGAGCAGTACTTC. Protein sequence: CASSPNRPGLAGYEQYF.

Only a few counts were recorded for this clonotype. The V call is TRBV3-1, the J call TRBJ2-5, with 9 bases aligning to TRBD1. The CDR3 spans 18 residues. Germline V gives CDR1 LGHDT, CDR2 YNNKEL (reference sequence). J lost 0 bases, V lost 3 bases, and 11 bases had no gene match. CDR3 loop: CASSQGQGGVVHQETQYF. The CDR3 coding sequence is TGTGCCAGCAGCCAGGGACAGGGAGGGGTGGTCCACCAAGAGACCCAGTACTTC.

This clonotype turned up a few times. The chain joins TRBV14 to TRBJ2-1; 9 bases match TRBD2. J was trimmed by 1 base and V by 0 bases; bases with no gene match: 4. This CDR3 has 17 residues. Germline CDR1 reads SGHDN; CDR2 reads FVKESK. In nucleotides, the CDR3 is TGTGCCAGCAGCCAAGAGTTAGGACTAGCGTCCTACAATGAGCAGTTCTTC. This codes for CASSQELGLASYNEQFF.

The table lists this clonotype with a few counts. The chain carries TRBV7-2 and TRBJ2-7; TRBD2 aligns across 7 bases. J gave up 6 bases and V 5 bases, and 13 bases lay outside the gene matches. The germline CDR1 and CDR2 sequences are SGHTA and FQGNSA. This CDR3 is 15 amino acids long. This chain's CDR3 is CASSVGAGDSAEQYF. CDR3 nucleotide sequence: TGTGCCAGCAGCGTAGGGGCGGGAGATTCGGCCGAGCAGTACTTC.

This chain connects TRBV20-1 to TRBJ2-4; TRBD1 aligns across 11 bases. V lost 4 bases, J lost 6 bases, and 8 bases stayed unmatched. Germline V lookup: CDR1 DFQATT, CDR2 SNEGSKA (reference sequence). CDR3 length: 15 residues. The DNA of the CDR3 is TGCAGTGCTACCCGGACAGGGGGCGGTGGAAACATTCAGTACTTC. Translation gives CSATRTGGGGNIQYF.